This TCR beta chain was captured in a study of cytomegalovirus exposure and HLA in healthy donors. Primers for the PCR totalled 60 Vbeta and 13 Jbeta. TCRdb keeps only in-frame clones here, not all; method: immunoSEQ multiplex PCR. In the table there are about 160,000 clones, around 79% of which are singletons. V was pared by 3 bases and J by 0 bases, with 14 bases between. This CDR3 region has 17 residues. Germline V gene sequence: CDR1 MNHEY, CDR2 SMNVEV (reference sequence). The rearrangement uses TRBV27 and TRBJ2-2; no definite D call. This TCR came from a man aged 50 or older in good health and CMV-seropositive. The sample was PBMCs. For the CDR3, the DNA is TGTGCCAGCAGTTTTTACTTCCCCGGTGCGAACACCGGGGAGCTGTTTTTT. Amino acid sequence: CASSFYFPGANTGELFF.